The TCR beta chain described here comes from a study of beta chain features in type 1 diabetes. A sort by CD45RO/CCR7/CD25/CD127/CD95/CD27 yielded CD4+ naive, central memory, regulatory and stem cell-like memory cells. V was pared by 6 bases and J by 9 bases, with 6 bases of the junction left unmatched. The V gene's germline CDR1 is MGHDK and CDR2 SYGVNS. This CDR3 comprises 13 residues. With regard to this clone: Its antigen is as yet unknown.

The sequenced template was cDNA made from the entire isolated RNA. Assay: immunoSEQ multiplex PCR; the TCRdb copy retains only in-frame clones and omits some. The repertoire includes around 160,000 clones, 6.5% to 10% of them detected once, and 0.54% sits in the top ten. General observations from the study: Among type 1 diabetes patients, VDJ junctions had fewer insertions and more deletions. Researchers report that Type 1 diabetes patients had moderately but significantly shorter TCRB CDR3s across all four CD4+ subsets.

Sequencing used central memory CD4+ T cells from blood. This receptor was obtained from a woman in her late teens or twenties with type 1 diabetes. The V call is TRBV25-1, the J call TRBJ1-2, with 11 bases lining up with TRBD1. The CDR3 sequence: CASSGTGGPRYTF. The CDR3, as DNA: TGTGCCAGCAGCGGGACAGGGGGGCCACGCTACACCTTC.